This T cell receptor (beta chain) was profiled in a study of control samples from healthy donors and cancer patients. Unmatched junction bases numbered 7, after V lost 1 base and J lost 6 bases. Germline V gene data show CDR1 as SGHAT and CDR2 as FQNNGV. This CDR3 has 16 amino acids. Only in-frame clones appear in the TCRdb table, and some are missing; sequencing was by immunoSEQ multiplex PCR. The sample's table shows approximately 190,000 clones. This sequence joins TRBV11-2 and TRBJ2-7, with 12 nucleotides matching TRBD1. The TCR comes from a woman under 40 in good health. What was sequenced was blood. CDR3 nucleotide sequence: TGTGCCAGCAGCTTAGGGCCGGGACAGGGGGCTGTCGAGCAGTACTTC. This gives the protein CASSLGPGQGAVEQYF. The whole variable domain, filled in from reference TRBV11-2 and TRBJ2-7, reads EAGVAQSPRYKIIEKRQSVAFWCNPISGHATLYWYQQILGQGPKLLIQFQNNGVVDDSQLPKDRFSAERLKGVDSTLKIQPAKLEDSAVYLCASSLGPGQGAVEQYFGPGTRLTVT.